Listed below are T cell receptor beta chains from one sample, sequenced in a study of identical twins. TCRdb re-called the 5' RACE reads through MiXCR, storing one row per CDR3 protein. Here the sample spans hundreds of thousands of distinct CDR3 sequences, 8.6% being singletons. These data also featured in a second study, about yellow fever vaccine responses in identical twins.

The sequenced sample consisted of PBMCs. The receptors originated from a woman aged 18-29 years in good health. Each CDR3 is given with its conserved first and last residue. The D gene is left open where the match is weak. Clone size, where shown, is once, few, many, or a class for clones that have expanded.

clone size,J gene,V gene,D gene,CDR3 protein,CDR3 DNA
many,TRBJ1-1,TRBV27,NA,CASSSPPGGEAFF,TGTGCCAGCAGCTCTCCGCCTGGGGGTGAAGCTTTCTTT
NA,TRBJ1-3,TRBV6-2/TRBV6-3,NA,CASSAGPHYGNTIYF,TGTGCCAGTTCAGCCGGGCCCCACTATGGAAACACCATATATTTT
few,TRBJ2-1,TRBV5-1,TRBD2,CASSPTSGRPPYNEQFF,TGCGCCAGCAGCCCAACTAGCGGGAGGCCACCCTACAATGAGCAGTTCTTC
few,TRBJ1-2,TRBV14,TRBD1,CASSQFLTGGYGYTF,TGTGCCAGCAGCCAATTCTTGACAGGGGGATATGGCTACACCTTC
few,TRBJ1-1,TRBV3-1,NA,CASSQVVRALGAFF,TGTGCCAGCAGCCAAGTTGTTCGGGCTCTGGGTGCTTTCTTT
many,TRBJ2-2,TRBV18,TRBD1,CASSPTGVDTGELFF,TGTGCCAGCTCACCAACAGGGGTCGACACCGGGGAGCTGTTTTTT
few,TRBJ2-5,TRBV6-5,NA,CASSYSRGEETQYF,TGTGCCAGCAGTTACTCGAGAGGGGAAGAGACCCAGTACTTC
few,TRBJ1-6,TRBV6-1,TRBD1,CASRRPGQGNSPLHF,TGTGCCAGCAGGCGTCCGGGACAGGGAAATTCACCCCTCCACTTT
many,TRBJ2-1,TRBV28,TRBD2,CASSPHPGLAGAKGSYNEQFF,TGTGCCAGCAGTCCTCACCCGGGACTAGCGGGAGCCAAGGGGTCCTACAATGAGCAGTTCTTC
NA,TRBJ2-1,TRBV7-2,TRBD2,CASSLVIAGVEQFF,TGTGCCAGCAGCTTAGTAATTGCGGGGGTTGAGCAGTTCTTC
many,TRBJ2-7,TRBV28,TRBD2,CASSLGGSKGEQYF,TGTGCCAGCAGTTTAGGCGGGAGTAAAGGCGAGCAGTACTTC
few,TRBJ2-7,TRBV10-3,NA,CAITNTRREQYF,TGTGCCATCACAAACACCCGTAGGGAGCAGTACTTC
NA,TRBJ1-4,TRBV20-1,TRBD1,CSARAIPGQGTANEKLFF,TGCAGTGCTAGAGCAATACCGGGACAGGGAACTGCTAATGAAAAACTGTTTTTT
many,TRBJ2-3,TRBV12-3/TRBV12-4,TRBD1,CASIDGTGRGDTQYF,TGTGCCAGCATCGATGGGACAGGGAGAGGAGATACGCAGTATTTT
NA,TRBJ2-7,TRBV20-1,TRBD1,CSAKRDSSYEQYF,TGCAGTGCTAAAAGGGACAGTAGCTACGAGCAGTACTTC
NA,TRBJ2-7,TRBV20-1,NA,CSASHPRPGGGSYEQYF,TGCAGTGCTAGCCATCCCCGCCCCGGGGGTGGGTCCTACGAGCAGTACTTC
few,TRBJ1-5,TRBV2,NA,CASSQNNQPQHF,TGTGCCAGCAGCCAGAACAATCAGCCCCAGCATTTT
many,TRBJ1-2,TRBV25-1,NA,CASGSDYGYTF,TGTGCCAGCGGATCCGACTATGGCTACACCTTC
NA,TRBJ2-1,TRBV9,NA,CASSVDDFYNEQFF,TGTGCCAGCAGCGTAGATGACTTTTACAATGAGCAGTTCTTC
few,TRBJ2-3,TRBV28,NA,CASSPTIVRTESTDTQYF,TGTGCCAGCAGTCCTACCATTGTCCGGACAGAGAGCACAGATACGCAGTATTTT
many,TRBJ1-1,TRBV29-1,NA,CSVESSTEAFF,TGCAGCGTTGAAAGCAGCACTGAAGCTTTCTTT
NA,TRBJ2-7,TRBV6-1,TRBD2,CASFFAAGANEQYF,TGTGCCAGCTTTTTCGCAGCGGGAGCTAACGAGCAGTACTTC
many,TRBJ2-5,TRBV9,NA,CASSVDPPNSVQETQYF,TGTGCCAGCAGCGTAGACCCCCCTAACAGCGTTCAAGAGACCCAGTACTTC
few,TRBJ2-2,TRBV7-9,NA,CASSALSGHNTPGELFF,TGTGCCAGCAGCGCCTTATCGGGACACAATACGCCCGGGGAGCTGTTTTTT
NA,TRBJ2-7,TRBV28,TRBD1,CASSLVGQGSYEQYF,TGTGCCAGCAGTTTAGTTGGACAGGGGTCCTACGAGCAGTACTTC
NA,TRBJ2-6,TRBV5-1,NA,CASSSDGSGTNVLTF,TGCGCCAGCAGCTCGGACGGCTCTGGGACCAACGTCCTGACTTTC
NA,TRBJ2-1,TRBV2,TRBD1,CASREQGNDYNEQFF,TGTGCCAGCAGGGAACAGGGGAATGACTACAATGAGCAGTTCTTC
many,TRBJ1-1,TRBV29-1,NA,CSVGRLTNTEAFF,TGCAGCGTTGGTCGGCTGACGAACACTGAAGCTTTCTTT
NA,TRBJ2-7,TRBV25-1,TRBD1,CASSADRGDSYEQYF,TGTGCCAGCAGTGCGGACAGGGGCGACTCCTACGAGCAGTACTTC
NA,TRBJ2-1,TRBV6-2/TRBV6-3,NA,CASMMGGEQFF,TGTGCCAGCATGATGGGGGGTGAGCAGTTCTTC
many,TRBJ2-3,TRBV28,NA,CASSSSSGSSTDTQYF,TGTGCCAGCAGTAGTAGTTCAGGATCTAGCACAGATACGCAGTATTTT
NA,TRBJ1-5,TRBV4-1,NA,CASSQDEGLRQPQHF,TGCGCCAGCAGCCAAGATGAGGGGCTCAGGCAGCCCCAGCATTTT
NA,TRBJ2-1,TRBV5-1,NA,CASSLAPSWLGEQFF,TGCGCCAGCAGCTTGGCCCCTAGCTGGTTAGGTGAGCAGTTCTTC
NA,TRBJ2-2,TRBV6-2/TRBV6-3,NA,CAGPRYNANTGELFF,TGTGCCGGGCCCCGGTATAACGCGAACACCGGGGAGCTGTTTTTT
NA,TRBJ2-7,TRBV29-1,NA,CSVEGDGAYYEQYF,TGCAGCGTTGAAGGGGACGGGGCCTACTACGAGCAGTACTTC
few,TRBJ1-2,TRBV3-1,NA,CASSLKGGYTF,TGTGCCAGCAGTCTCAAGGGTGGCTACACCTTC
NA,TRBJ1-2,TRBV29-1,NA,CSVVESFNYGYTF,TGCAGCGTTGTAGAGAGCTTTAACTATGGCTACACCTTC
NA,TRBJ2-7,TRBV20-1,TRBD1,CSARWDRTYEQYF,TGCAGTGCTAGATGGGACAGGACCTACGAGCAGTACTTC
NA,TRBJ1-1,TRBV7-2,NA,CASSARSGEGTEAFF,TGTGCCAGCAGCGCGCGCTCAGGGGAGGGGACTGAAGCTTTCTTT
many,TRBJ2-3,TRBV20-1,TRBD1,CSARLTGVWTDTQYF,TGCAGTGCTAGGCTAACAGGGGTTTGGACAGATACGCAGTATTTT
many,TRBJ2-7,TRBV20-1,NA,CSARVLQGSTYEQYF,TGCAGTGCTAGAGTTTTGCAGGGTAGCACCTACGAGCAGTACTTC
NA,TRBJ1-1,TRBV7-9,NA,CASSLGEPFEAFF,TGTGCCAGCAGCTTAGGGGAACCTTTTGAAGCTTTCTTT
many,TRBJ2-2,TRBV24-1,TRBD1,CATNRTGGWTGELFF,TGTGCCACCAACCGGACAGGGGGCTGGACCGGGGAGCTGTTTTTT
few,TRBJ2-7,TRBV27,TRBD2,CASSPRRPTSGGYEQYF,TGTGCCAGCAGTCCCAGACGCCCCACTAGCGGGGGTTACGAGCAGTACTTC
NA,TRBJ1-3,TRBV7-2,NA,CASSFGGGDTIYF,TGTGCCAGCAGCTTCGGGGGTGGAGACACCATATATTTT
NA,TRBJ2-1,TRBV11-2,TRBD2,CASSLNSGGRAVYNEQFF,TGTGCCAGCAGCTTAAATTCAGGCGGGAGGGCCGTCTACAATGAGCAGTTCTTC
many,TRBJ2-1,TRBV20-1,NA,CSARGITDFDNEQFF,TGCAGTGCTAGAGGAATAACAGACTTCGACAATGAGCAGTTCTTC
NA,TRBJ2-7,TRBV5-6,TRBD1,CASSQRTGWGEQYF,TGTGCCAGCAGTCAACGGACAGGGTGGGGCGAGCAGTACTTC
many,TRBJ1-5,TRBV24-1,NA,CATSARGGNQPQHF,TGTGCCACCAGTGCCAGGGGAGGCAATCAGCCCCAGCATTTT
NA,TRBJ2-7,TRBV29-1,TRBD1,CSTGQGEEQYF,TGCAGCACGGGACAGGGGGAAGAGCAGTACTTC